This T cell receptor beta chain stems from a study of blood T cell repertoires in COVID-19. Using immunoSEQ multiplex PCR, the repertoire was profiled, and TCRdb retains in-frame clones only, with some absent. There are 40,000 or so clones in the sample; about 70% occur only once, and around 64% lies in the top ten. The V end was cut by 6 bases, the J end by 0 bases, with 12 bases between. The germline CDR1 and CDR2 sequences are MNHEY and SVGAGI. This CDR3 contains 15 residues. The V gene is TRBV6-5, the J gene TRBJ1-3; maybe TRBD1 (5 bases). The sequence was collected from a man older than 75 with acute or convalescent COVID-19. Source material: peripheral blood. CDR3 sequence: CASSPLTDSGNTIYF. As DNA, the CDR3 is TGTGCCAGCAGCCCCCTGACAGACTCTGGAAACACCATATATTTT.